These 14 T cell receptor beta chains were sequenced from one sample in a study of neurological immune-mediated disorders. MiXCR was run by TCRdb on the 5' RACE reads, yielding one entry per CDR3 protein. The data show about 38,000 distinct CDR3 sequences, less than 9% seen once. Sequencing was performed on CD4+ T cells from blood. These receptors all come from a man aged 50 to 60 in good health.

This clonotype was seen ten or more times. CDR3 residues: CASSSTGWRGYTF. CDR3 nucleotide sequence: TGTGCCAGCAGTTCCACGGGGTGGCGCGGCTACACCTTC. The V and J genes are TRBV28 and TRBJ1-2; D unclear. Trimming left V 4 bases short and J 8 bases short, with 14 bases between. The germline CDR1 and CDR2 sequences are MDHEN and SYDVKM. The CDR3 consists of 13 residues.

This clonotype was seen many times. The J gene is TRBJ2-3, the V gene TRBV4-3, with D tentatively TRBD1 (8 bases). Germline lookup yields CDR1 LGHNA and CDR2 YSLEER. V lost 0 bases and J 4 bases, leaving 14 bases between the germline ends. The CDR3 extends over 16 amino acids. For the CDR3, the DNA is TGCGCCAGCAGCCAAGAGAATACAGGGGGGGCAGATACGCAGTATTTT. Protein sequence: CASSQENTGGADTQYF.

This clonotype was observed a few times. The chain combines TRBV12-2 with TRBJ2-3; the table's D gene call, TRBD2, was not cross checked with the DNA. TRBV12-2 is deemed a pseudogene. The CDR3 has 16 residues. CDR3 DNA: TGTGCAAGTCGCTCACTAGCGGGGGCGGGCACAGATACGCAGTATTTT. Translating it yields CASRSLAGAGTDTQYF.

This clonotype has a count of ten or more. CDR3 sequence (DNA): TGTGCCAGCAGTGGTGCTGACAGGGTCTATAATGAGCAGTTCTTC. Its protein is CASSGADRVYNEQFF. This rearrangement joins TRBV2 to TRBJ2-1; TRBD1 matches 7 bases. This CDR3 has 15 residues. Germline V gives CDR1 SNHLY, CDR2 FYNNEI. V shed 4 bases and J 7 bases; nucleotides not matched to a gene: 10.

This clonotype was counted at least ten times. The DNA of the CDR3 is TGTGCCAGCAGCTCGAGCGGGACTAGCAGTTCGACCGGGGAGCTGTTTTTT. Translated, it gives CASSSSGTSSSTGELFF. The gene calls are TRBV11-1 and TRBJ2-2; 9 bases map to TRBD2. This CDR3 contains 17 residues. In germline, CDR1 is SGHAT, CDR2 FQDESV (reference sequence). V gave up 4 bases and J gave up 5 bases; unmatched junction bases: 11.

The chain joins TRBV20-1 to TRBJ2-1; 8 bases map to TRBD2. The V segment lost 3 bases and the J segment 9 bases; nucleotides outside the gene matches: 7. CDR3 size: 13 residues. Germline lookup yields CDR1 DFQATT and CDR2 SNEGSKA (reference sequence). The CDR3 DNA is TGCAGTGCTAGCGGGAGGGCCTGGGGTGAGCAGTTCTTC. Translating it yields CSASGRAWGEQFF.

Many counts were recorded for this clonotype. The chain couples TRBV20-1 to TRBJ2-1; 8 nucleotides agree with TRBD2. CDR3 length equals 13 residues. CDR1 DFQATT and CDR2 SNEGSKA come from the germline V gene (reference sequence). J gave up 4 bases and V 1 base, and 0 bases lay outside the gene matches. CDR3 sequence (DNA): TGCAGTGCTAGAGGCGGGAGGTACAATGAGCAGTTCTTC. This encodes CSARGGRYNEQFF.

This clonotype was detected ten times or more. The rearrangement uses TRBV20-1 and TRBJ1-5; the D is unclear. The CDR3 is 15 residues long. V lost 0 bases and J 7 bases, leaving 16 bases between the germline ends. Per the germline V gene, CDR1 is DFQATT and CDR2 is SNEGSKA (reference sequence). This chain's CDR3 is CSARDPGTLGQPQHF. As DNA, the CDR3 is TGCAGTGCTAGAGATCCGGGAACACTTGGGCAGCCCCAGCATTTT.

The table lists this clonotype with many counts. This chain joins TRBV7-2 and TRBJ2-2; 10 nucleotides agree with TRBD1. The CDR3 consists of 15 residues. CDR1 is SGHTA and CDR2 is FQGNSA in the germline V gene. V lost 5 bases, J lost 5 bases, and 5 bases stayed unmatched. This CDR3 reads CASSPGTGETGELFF. The CDR3 bases are TGTGCCAGCAGCCCCGGGACAGGGGAAACCGGGGAGCTGTTTTTT.

This clonotype was found many times. DNA of the CDR3: TGTGCCAGTAGTGAGGGACAGTTCAATCAGCCCCAGCATTTT. Its translation: CASSEGQFNQPQHF. V usage is TRBV19 and J usage is TRBJ1-5, with 7 nucleotides matching TRBD1. V trimming: 5 bases; J trimming: 3 bases; junction bases outside the gene matches: 4. The CDR3 runs to 14 residues. Germline values: CDR1 LNHDA, CDR2 SQIVND (reference sequence).

The V gene is TRBV11-1, the J gene TRBJ2-1, with D perhaps matching TRBD2 (6 bases). CDR1 is SGHAT and CDR2 is FQDESV in the germline V gene (reference sequence). The V end was cut by 2 bases, the J end by 8 bases, with 16 bases between. This CDR3 has 15 residues. This CDR3 reads CASSLPRLGGHEQFF. The CDR3 bases are TGTGCCAGCAGCTTACCCCGGCTGGGAGGCCATGAGCAGTTCTTC. The full variable domain, with the rest looked up from reference TRBV11-1 and TRBJ2-1, is EAEVAQSPRYKITEKSQAVAFWCDPISGHATLYWYRQILGQGPELLVQFQDESVVDDSQLPKDRFSAERLKGVDSTLKIQPAELGDSAMYLCASSLPRLGGHEQFFGPGTRLTVL.

This clonotype was counted ten times or more. The V and J genes are TRBV6-6 and TRBJ2-2; the match to TRBD2 covers 8 bases. The V segment lost 6 bases and the J segment 6 bases; nucleotides outside the gene matches: 24. There are 20 residues in the CDR3. The germline V gene encodes CDR1 MNHNY and CDR2 SVGAGI (reference sequence). Here the CDR3 DNA reads TGTGCCAGCAGCACATCCGGTTCCTCGAGGACTAGCTCTTTTGCCGGGGAGCTGTTTTTT. Its translation is CASSTSGSSRTSSFAGELFF.

This clonotype was counted at least ten times. V is TRBV10-3 and J is TRBJ2-1, with D perhaps TRBD1 or TRBD2 (6 bases each). Trimming took off 6 bases at V and 3 bases at J, with 9 bases between the two ends. From germline, CDR1 is ENHRY and CDR2 SYGVKD. This CDR3 has 13 amino acids. CDR3 nucleotide sequence: TGTGCCATCAGGGGGGGCCGCTACAATGAGCAGTTCTTC. Encoded protein: CAIRGGRYNEQFF.

This clonotype was seen repeatedly, ten times or more. The chain couples TRBV7-2 to TRBJ2-7; TRBD1 is a possible D gene (6 bases). Trimming took 5 bases from V and 4 from J, leaving 18 bases between them. This CDR3 is 15 amino acids long. Per germline, CDR1 SGHTA and CDR2 FQGNSA. For the CDR3, the DNA is TGTGCCAGCAGCCCGAGGGGGTTTAGGACTTACGAGCAGTACTTC. Protein sequence: CASSPRGFRTYEQYF. The full variable domain, with the rest looked up from reference TRBV7-2 and TRBJ2-7, is GAGVSQSPSNKVTEKGKDVELRCDPISGHTALYWYRQSLGQGLEFLIYFQGNSAPDKSGLPSDRFSAERTGGSVSTLTIQRTQQEDSAVYLCASSPRGFRTYEQYFGPGTRLTVT.